Included here is one T cell receptor beta chain sequence, with context. The antigen it recognizes is unknown. Base-call qualities are not available, and no considerably larger clone is one nucleotide away. The CDR3 runs 12 amino acids, cysteine and phenylalanine included. Here the CDR3 DNA is all that survives: 36 bases in frame from base 1. The V end loses 2 bases and the J end loses 12 bases, and a stretch of 11 bases separates them. CDR1 and CDR2 are drawn from the germline V gene: ENHRY, SYGVKD. The data belong to a study of read filtering for tumor transcriptome and immune sequencing (dated by TCRdb to 2018 to 2020). Describing the broader study: Of the patients in the cohort, around 18 were male and 14 to 15 were female, and their mean age was about 70 years, with a range of roughly 40 to 80. Under revised international staging, about 8 patients fell into R-ISS I, some 15 into R-ISS II and roughly 7 into R-ISS III. After DNase treatment, whole-transcriptome libraries were prepared with the TruSeq RNA Access Library Prep Kit. Per sample, about 4.05 to 11 million TCR-region mapped reads were obtained with IR-seq, compared with only roughly 80 to 1273 with RNA-seq. TCR repertoires obtained by targeted immune repertoire sequencing and by bulk whole-transcriptome sequencing performed on the same bone marrow samples were compared. One main goal was a read-filtering strategy for immune repertoire data, in particular deciding whether clonotypes backed by only one read should be removed. Paper-wide results and their limitations: Rather than purified T cells, the sorted CD138-negative fraction was a mixed bone marrow immune population. The correlation between IR-seq and RNA-seq shared clonotype proportions rose when single-read clonotypes were removed. In IR-seq, 80% to 85% of clonotypes but 3.5% to 4% of total reads were represented by single-read clonotypes, whereas in RNA-seq, 65% to 75% of clonotypes and approximately 44% of reads were represented by single-read clonotypes. Compared with RNA-seq, IR-seq captured clonotypes at much greater depth and more reliably, and a smaller IR-seq throughput was enough to identify most of the shared clonotypes.

Bone marrow was sampled from every patient at the time of active disease. Bone marrow mononuclear cells were isolated by Ficoll-Hypaque density gradient centrifugation. To remove myeloma plasma cells, the cells were labeled with CD138 magnetic microbeads on a MACS separator, and CD138-negative cells were then collected by negative selection. Flow cytometry with CD138 antibodies on an Attune NxT was used to check how pure the isolated cells were. TRIzol reagent was used to extract total RNA, which was then quantified with a NanoDrop spectrophotometer. For each patient, paired RNA-seq and IR-seq were run on the CD138-negative bone marrow sample from that patient. Starting from around 420 ng RNA, TCR libraries were constructed with the Immunoverse kit using molecular barcoded adaptors that cover the alpha/delta and beta/gamma chains. TCR library preparation was performed with the same RNA that was used for transcriptome sequencing. Sequencing of TCR libraries was carried out on an Illumina HiSeq 4000 with 2 x 150 cycles. Per the original workflow: Using MiXCR, which included quality filtering and error correction, TCR reads were aligned to human V, D, J and C references and then assembled into CDR3 clonotypes. The tcR package in R was used for analysis of clonotype counts and gene usage diversity. For inspection of raw mapping reads, RNA-seq reads were mapped by STAR aligner version 2.5.3a onto GRCh37 of the human genome. IR-seq fastq files were randomly downsampled with Seqtk 1.3 to test the effect of sequencing depth on detected clonotypes. TCRdb reanalyzed the raw reads on its own, using fastp at Q25 for trimming and MiXCR for clone calling, and kept in-frame beta chains. One record per CDR3 amino acid sequence lists the most common genes and DNA. TCRdb assigned the V and J calls; the authors' analysis was not used. This sample holds about 57,000 distinct CDR3 sequences; 14% were observed only once. Jointly, the top ten make up around 45% of the sample.

The sample taken for sequencing was a population of CD138-negative cells sorted from bone marrow. The cell subset or site label on this specimen signifies: bone marrow mononuclear cells depleted of CD138+ plasma/myeloma cells by negative magnetic selection. This TCR derives from a donor at least 40 years old with multiple myeloma. Rearrangement joined TRBV10-3 to TRBJ2-1; the D gene assignment is ambiguous. The nucleotide sequence is TGTGCCATCAGTGAGCCCCCAAAGGGGCAGTTCTTC. The encoded protein is CAISEPPKGQFF.